What follows are 22 T cell receptor beta chains derived from one specimen sequenced in a study of shared clonotypes between healthy human individuals. Here immunoSEQ multiplex PCR was the method, and the copy in TCRdb shows in-frame clones only, minus some. The profile covers 550,000 to 650,000 clones, with about 95% appearing a single time and around 0.1% taken by the ten largest. Terminally differentiated effector memory CD45RA+ cells were excluded by CCR7 positive selection of CD45RO-negative cells. The sequencing input was naive CD8+ T cells sorted from blood. All receptors come from a woman aged 25-40 years in good health.

The genes are TRBV19 and TRBJ2-7, with 7 positions matching TRBD2. This CDR3 spans 16 amino acids. Germline lookup yields CDR1 LNHDA and CDR2 SQIVND (reference sequence). The J segment lost 0 bases and the V segment lost 3 bases, leaving 8 bases of the junction unmatched. CDR3 sequence reads: CASSMKRGESSYEQYF. DNA for the CDR3: TGTGCCAGTAGTATGAAGCGGGGAGAAAGCTCCTACGAGCAGTACTTC.

This chain uses TRBV28 with TRBJ2-7, with D maybe TRBD1 (5 bases). This CDR3 has 14 residues. Trimming left V 7 bases short and J 2 bases short, with 15 bases between. In germline, CDR1 is MDHEN, CDR2 SYDVKM. The CDR3 nucleotides read TGTGCCAGCATTCGGGTGGACACCCCCTACGAGCAGTACTTC. Residues: CASIRVDTPYEQYF.

This chain links TRBV28 with TRBJ1-1; D unclear. The ends were cut back, 0 bases at V and 2 bases at J, with 16 bases in the middle. Germline CDR1 and CDR2: MDHEN and SYDVKM. The CDR3 is 17 amino acids. CDR3 nucleotides: TGTGCCAGCAGTTTATGGGCCCCTTCGCGCGGAAACACTGAAGCTTTCTTT. Protein: CASSLWAPSRGNTEAFF.

On this clone: Other nucleotide sequences in the sample specify the same CDR3. V is TRBV27 and J is TRBJ1-1; TRBD1 is a possible D gene (5 bases). V lost 0 bases and J 5 bases, leaving 7 bases between the germline ends. Germline CDR1 reads MNHEY; CDR2 reads SMNVEV (reference sequence). This CDR3 region has 13 residues. The DNA for the CDR3 is TGTGCCAGCAGTTTATCCAGGGCGACTGAAGCTTTCTTT. It yields the protein CASSLSRATEAFF.

The V gene is TRBV7-6, the J gene TRBJ2-1; a possible D gene is TRBD2 (5 bases). V gave up 5 bases and J gave up 10 bases, with 18 bases separating them. Per the germline V gene, CDR1 is SGHVS and CDR2 is FNYEAQ. The CDR3 contains 14 residues. This CDR3 is CASSTFLADGEQFF. DNA for the CDR3: TGTGCCAGCAGCACATTCCTAGCAGACGGGGAGCAGTTCTTC.

Regarding this clone: Other DNA sequences in this sample translate to the same CDR3. Here the CDR3 reads CASSLRQDNQPQHF. CDR3 DNA: TGTGCCAGCAGTTTAAGGCAGGACAATCAGCCCCAGCATTTT. The chain employs TRBV28 and TRBJ1-5; D uncertain. Germline lookup yields CDR1 MDHEN and CDR2 SYDVKM. This CDR3 has 14 amino acids. Trimming removed 2 bases from V and 3 bases from J, with 8 bases in between.

The V call is TRBV5-8, the J call TRBJ2-5; D might be TRBD1 or TRBD2, each matching 5 bases. The CDR3 sequence is 13 residues long. V was pared by 6 bases and J by 11 bases, with 20 bases between. CDR1 is SGHTS and CDR2 is YDEGEE in the germline V gene. CDR3 residues: CASTNGAKPEQYF. In nucleotides, the CDR3 is TGTGCCAGCACCAACGGGGCGAAGCCTGAGCAGTACTTC.

For this clone: Other DNA sequences in the same sample also yield this CDR3. The chain couples TRBV27 to TRBJ2-6; 7 bases line up with TRBD1. CDR1 is MNHEY, CDR2 SMNVEV, per germline (reference sequence). This CDR3 has 16 amino acids. The V segment lost 3 bases and the J segment 2 bases; nucleotides outside the gene matches: 4. In nucleotides, the CDR3 is TGTGCCAGCAGTTTCCTACAGGGGACTGGGGCCAACGTCCTGACTTTC. Translated: CASSFLQGTGANVLTF.

The rearrangement uses TRBV27 and TRBJ2-7; D is undetermined. This CDR3 has 14 amino acids. Trimming removed 2 bases from V and 6 bases from J, with 14 bases in between. Germline assignment: CDR1 MNHEY and CDR2 SMNVEV (reference sequence). CDR3 residues: CASSLIPGLGEQYF. The CDR3 DNA follows: TGTGCCAGCAGTTTAATTCCAGGTTTGGGCGAGCAGTACTTC.

The chain uses TRBV30 and TRBJ2-7; 11 bases match TRBD2. Trimming cost V 1 base and J 6 bases; bases outside gene matches: 2. This CDR3 spans 13 amino acids. Germline lookup yields CDR1 GTSNPN and CDR2 SVGIG (reference sequence). The CDR3 nucleotides read TGTGCCTGGAGTGGGGGACTAGCGGTCGAGCAGTACTTC. Protein: CAWSGGLAVEQYF.

The chain employs TRBV6-1 and TRBJ2-7; TRBD1 is a possible D gene (8 bases). V was trimmed by 1 base and J by 4 bases, leaving 17 bases between them. This CDR3 is 16 amino acids long. The germline V gene encodes CDR1 MNHNS and CDR2 SASEGT. The CDR3 is CASSEGLAQGAYEQYF. The CDR3 DNA reads as TGTGCCAGCAGTGAAGGACTAGCCCAGGGGGCTTACGAGCAGTACTTC.

The chain uses TRBV27 and TRBJ1-3; TRBD1 agrees at 7 bases. The CDR3 is made up of 17 amino acids. V gave up 5 bases and J gave up 3 bases; unmatched junction bases: 13. Germline loops: CDR1 MNHEY, CDR2 SMNVEV (reference sequence). The CDR3 DNA follows: TGTGCCAGCAGTCCCATGCTAATACGGGACAGTGGAAACACCATATATTTT. Residues: CASSPMLIRDSGNTIYF.

The chain employs TRBV27 and TRBJ1-2; no definite D call. The length of the CDR3 is 15 residues. Germline V CDR1 and CDR2: MNHEY, SMNVEV (reference sequence). The V gene lost 5 bases and the J gene lost 5 bases, with 18 bases spanning the gap. The CDR3 protein is CASSPLPTEHYGYTF. CDR3 sequence (DNA): TGTGCCAGCAGTCCCCTACCGACCGAACATTATGGCTACACCTTC.

The rearrangement uses TRBV27 and TRBJ2-7; maybe TRBD2 (7 bases). V lost 7 bases and J 4 bases, leaving 14 bases between the germline ends. CDR1 and CDR2 from the germline V gene are MNHEY and SMNVEV (reference sequence). The CDR3 runs to 13 residues. CDR3 in DNA: TGTGCCAGCACCTCCCGGGGGGCTTACGAGCAGTACTTC. Translation gives CASTSRGAYEQYF.

A single count supports this clone. The chain combines TRBV7-9 with TRBJ2-3; 8 bases match TRBD2. CDR3 length equals 15 residues. After removal of 2 bases from V and 4 bases from J, the junction contained 5 bases not matched to a gene. CDR1 is SEHNR and CDR2 is FQNEAQ in the germline V gene (reference sequence). For the CDR3, the DNA is TGTGCCAGCAGCTTAACTAGCGGAGACTCAGATACGCAGTATTTT. It yields the protein CASSLTSGDSDTQYF.

The V call is TRBV2, the J call TRBJ2-7; the D is unclear. Germline V gene lookup returns CDR1 SNHLY and CDR2 FYNNEI. Trimming removed 4 bases at V and 7 bases at J, with 17 bases between. This CDR3 has 14 amino acids. CDR3 DNA sequence: TGTGCCAGCAGTGTAGGGTCGCCCAAAACTGAGCAGTACTTC. Translating gives CASSVGSPKTEQYF.

The chain combines TRBV5-1 with TRBJ1-2; D is unresolved. CDR1 is SGHRS and CDR2 is YFSETQ in the germline V gene. The CDR3 runs 13 residues. Trimming cost V 0 bases and J 4 bases, with 7 bases left between them. CDR3 nucleotide sequence: TGCGCCAGCAGCTTGGTTTGGCGCTATGGCTACACCTTC. It specifies CASSLVWRYGYTF.

The CDR3 loop reads CASSQSRESGYTF. The CDR3 DNA sequence: TGCGCCAGCAGCCAAAGTCGGGAGTCCGGCTACACCTTC. This chain joins TRBV4-1 and TRBJ1-2, with D unresolved. The germline V and J ends were trimmed by 2 bases and 8 bases, with 12 bases remaining between them. In germline, CDR1 is MGHRA, CDR2 YSYEKL. This CDR3 comprises 13 residues.

The chain has TRBV4-1 and TRBJ2-7; D is unclear. Trimming cost V 2 bases and J 0 bases, with 11 bases left between them. The CDR3 consists of 15 residues. Germline-derived CDR1 and CDR2 are MGHRA and YSYEKL. The CDR3: CASSQNSRSSYEQYF. The CDR3 nucleotides are TGCGCCAGCAGCCAAAACAGCCGGAGCTCCTACGAGCAGTACTTC.

CDR3 region: CASSAPVRGPNTGELFF. The CDR3 bases are TGTGCCAGCAGCGCCCCAGTTCGCGGACCGAACACCGGGGAGCTGTTTTTT. This chain uses TRBV9 with TRBJ2-2; D gene ambiguous. This CDR3 comprises 17 residues. CDR1 and CDR2 from the germline V gene are SGDLS and YYNGEE. The V end lost 3 bases, the J end lost 0 bases, and 15 bases lay between the germline ends.

Points on this clone: Other nucleotide sequences from this sample produce the same CDR3. V usage is TRBV19 and J usage is TRBJ2-1; no clear D gene. Germline lookup yields CDR1 LNHDA and CDR2 SQIVND (reference sequence). The CDR3 has 14 residues. With 1 base removed from V and 2 bases from J, the gap between germline ends came to 6 bases. The CDR3 spells CASSIVGTYNEQFF. The CDR3 DNA is TGTGCCAGTAGTATAGTTGGTACCTACAATGAGCAGTTCTTC.

The chain employs TRBV7-9 and TRBJ1-1; 10 bases agree with TRBD1. This CDR3 is built from 16 residues. The J segment lost 11 bases and the V segment lost 4 bases, leaving 16 bases of the junction unmatched. CDR1 SEHNR and CDR2 FQNEAQ come from the germline V gene (reference sequence). As DNA, the CDR3 is TGTGCCAGCAGCTACACGGGGACAGGGGCGGGGGAAAATGCTTTCTTT. This translates into CASSYTGTGAGENAFF.